Listed below are T cell receptor beta chains from one sample, sequenced in a study of blood T cells in healthy people across ages. TCRdb recomputed calls from the 5' RACE reads with MiXCR, one row per CDR3 protein. Of around 1,000,000 distinct CDR3 sequences detected, approximately 26% appear once; the ten largest clones hold around 0.7%. These data also formed part of another study, on T cells of mothers and their children.

Specimen: blood. The receptors were sampled from a girl aged 2 to 9 in good health. The CDR3 runs from the conserved cysteine through the conserved F or W. Fields, in order: J gene, V gene, clone size, D gene, CDR3 length, CDR3 DNA, CDR3 protein. A D gene is named only where the DNA matches it firmly. Some rows have no size entry. The others give once, few or many, or a class for an expanded clone.

J: TRBJ2-2; V: TRBV4-3; size: -; D: TRBD2; length: 17; DNA: TGCGCCAGCAGCCAAGATATCGGCGGGGGGGTGTCCGGGGAGCTGTTTTTT; CDR3: CASSQDIGGGVSGELFF
J: TRBJ2-2; V: TRBV6-2/TRBV6-3; size: few; D: -; length: 19; DNA: TGTGCCAGCAGCCTCCTCTACCTCGGAGAAGGGGGGTTGAACGGGGAGCTGTTTTTT; CDR3: CASSLLYLGEGGLNGELFF
J: TRBJ2-3; V: TRBV5-1; size: few; D: -; length: 13; DNA: TGCGCCAGCCGGAACATCAGCACACATACGCAGTATTTT; CDR3: CASRNISTHTQYF
J: TRBJ2-1; V: TRBV9; size: -; D: -; length: 15; DNA: TGTGCCAGCAGCGTATCGCTGGGGTCCTACAATGAGCAGTTCTTC; CDR3: CASSVSLGSYNEQFF
J: TRBJ1-5; V: TRBV12-3/TRBV12-4; size: few; D: TRBD1; length: 16; DNA: TGTGCCAGCAGTGCCCGGTCCGGGACAGGGGGCGATCCCCAGCATTTT; CDR3: CASSARSGTGGDPQHF
J: TRBJ2-3; V: TRBV7-2; size: -; D: -; length: 16; DNA: TGTGCCAGCAGCTTATCTGTGGAGAGGGTTACAGATACGCAGTATTTT; CDR3: CASSLSVERVTDTQYF
J: TRBJ2-7; V: TRBV29-1; size: few; D: TRBD2; length: 14; DNA: TGCAGCGTTGGGGTTAGCGGGGGCACCTACGAGCAGTACTTC; CDR3: CSVGVSGGTYEQYF
J: TRBJ2-2; V: TRBV12-5; size: -; D: -; length: 13; DNA: TGTACTTTTAGGGTGCGGAACACCGGGGAGCTGTTTTTT; CDR3: CTFRVRNTGELFF
J: TRBJ2-1; V: TRBV20-1; size: few; D: TRBD1; length: 16; DNA: TGCAGTGCTAGAGGCCGGGACAGGGTCCTCGGCTATGAGCAGTTCTTC; CDR3: CSARGRDRVLGYEQFF
J: TRBJ1-2; V: TRBV7-9; size: -; D: -; length: 13; DNA: TGTGCCGGGGGGAAGGTCTTCGACTATGGCTACACCTTC; CDR3: CAGGKVFDYGYTF
J: TRBJ2-1; V: TRBV29-1; size: few; D: -; length: 12; DNA: TGCAGCGCTACGGACGGCCGGAATGAGCAGTTCTTC; CDR3: CSATDGRNEQFF
J: TRBJ2-1; V: TRBV7-2; size: few; D: TRBD1; length: 15; DNA: TGTGCCAGCAGCTTCGCGTGGGACAGTTACAATGAGCAGTTCTTC; CDR3: CASSFAWDSYNEQFF
J: TRBJ2-1; V: TRBV12-3/TRBV12-4; size: -; D: -; length: 19; DNA: TGTGCCAGCAGTTTACCCCCCCGAGTTGGCGCCTTGATCTACAATGAGCAGTTCTTC; CDR3: CASSLPPRVGALIYNEQFF
J: TRBJ2-7; V: TRBV20-1; size: -; D: -; length: 13; DNA: TGCAGTGCGGTACGCCCACTTTCCTACGAGCAGTACTTC; CDR3: CSAVRPLSYEQYF
J: TRBJ2-2; V: TRBV12-5; size: -; D: -; length: 14; DNA: TGTGCTAGTGGTTCCCCACTAGACGCCGGGGAGCTGTTTTTT; CDR3: CASGSPLDAGELFF
J: TRBJ2-5; V: TRBV28; size: few; D: -; length: 11; DNA: TGTGCCAGCGCAAACTCAGGGAGTGGAGACTTC; CDR3: CASANSGSGDF
J: TRBJ2-7; V: TRBV15; size: few; D: TRBD1; length: 15; DNA: TGTGCCACCAGCAGAAACGACAGGGAAGGGTACGAGCAGTACTTC; CDR3: CATSRNDREGYEQYF
J: TRBJ2-5; V: TRBV20-1; size: -; D: -; length: 12; DNA: TGCAGTGCCTCCAAGAGCGTGGAGACCCAGTACTTC; CDR3: CSASKSVETQYF
J: TRBJ2-1; V: TRBV7-3; size: few; D: -; length: 13; DNA: TGTGCCAGCAGGGATCAGGGAGACGATGAGCAGTTCTTC; CDR3: CASRDQGDDEQFF
J: TRBJ2-2; V: TRBV7-8; size: -; D: -; length: 13; DNA: TGTGCCAGCAGCTTAACGAACACCGGGGAGCTGTTTTTT; CDR3: CASSLTNTGELFF
J: TRBJ1-2; V: TRBV28; size: -; D: TRBD1; length: 14; DNA: TGTGCCAGCAGTTTAAGGGGGCCGCTCACCGGCTACACCTTC; CDR3: CASSLRGPLTGYTF
J: TRBJ1-2; V: TRBV7-2; size: -; D: TRBD1; length: 17; DNA: TGTGCCAGCAACTCCGGGACAGGGGCCTCCTCGGTCTATGGCTACACCTTC; CDR3: CASNSGTGASSVYGYTF
J: TRBJ2-1; V: TRBV12-3/TRBV12-4; size: -; D: -; length: 15; DNA: TGTGCCAGCAGACGCTGGGGGGAGTCCTACAATGAGCAGTTCTTC; CDR3: CASRRWGESYNEQFF
J: TRBJ1-3; V: TRBV5-6; size: many; D: -; length: 16; DNA: TGTGCCAGCAGCCAAACCCGGGCAGCGACTGGAAACACCATATATTTT; CDR3: CASSQTRAATGNTIYF
J: TRBJ2-5; V: TRBV5-6; size: -; D: TRBD2; length: 14; DNA: TGTGCCAGCAGCGCCCAACTAGCGCATGAGACCCAGTACTTC; CDR3: CASSAQLAHETQYF
J: TRBJ2-5; V: TRBV28; size: -; D: -; length: 15; DNA: TGTGCCAGCAGGCCCCGTGTATGGGGCTTAGAGACCCAGTACTTC; CDR3: CASRPRVWGLETQYF
J: TRBJ2-5; V: TRBV5-6; size: few; D: -; length: 15; DNA: TGTGCCAGCAGCTTGGAGGCGGGGCGGGCAGAGACCCAGTACTTC; CDR3: CASSLEAGRAETQYF
J: TRBJ2-1; V: TRBV7-2; size: -; D: TRBD1; length: 15; DNA: TGTGCCAGCAGCGTCGGACAGGGGAATAGGAATGAGCAGTTCTTC; CDR3: CASSVGQGNRNEQFF
J: TRBJ2-5; V: TRBV28; size: few; D: -; length: 15; DNA: TGTGCCAGCAGTAACCAGGTCCGGGTTTGGGAGACCCAGTACTTC; CDR3: CASSNQVRVWETQYF
J: TRBJ2-5; V: TRBV5-1; size: -; D: -; length: 12; DNA: TGCGCCAGCAGGATGAACCAAGAGACCCAGTACTTC; CDR3: CASRMNQETQYF
J: TRBJ2-7; V: TRBV2; size: once; D: -; length: 14; DNA: TGTGCCGGCAGTGAAAGTTGGGCTCTCTACGAGCAGTACTTC; CDR3: CAGSESWALYEQYF
J: TRBJ1-1; V: TRBV29-1; size: few; D: -; length: 14; DNA: TGCAGCGTTGGGCCGGGACACGTGAACACTGAAGCTTTCTTT; CDR3: CSVGPGHVNTEAFF
J: TRBJ1-4; V: TRBV5-1; size: few; D: -; length: 16; DNA: TGCGCCAGCAGCCTCCGGGACACCTCGACTAATGAAAAACTGTTTTTT; CDR3: CASSLRDTSTNEKLFF
J: TRBJ1-1; V: TRBV28; size: -; D: -; length: 16; DNA: TGTGCCACCTTTATTCCGGGTCCAAGCCTTACACCTGAAGCTTTCTTT; CDR3: CATFIPGPSLTPEAFF
J: TRBJ2-1; V: TRBV13; size: once; D: TRBD1; length: 15; DNA: TGTGCCAGCAGCCAACAGGGGATGATGGTCAATGAGCAGTTCTTC; CDR3: CASSQQGMMVNEQFF
J: TRBJ2-1; V: TRBV7-9; size: -; D: -; length: 15; DNA: TGTGCCAGCAGCTCCCATACGGGACGAAACCCTTCGCAGTTCTTC; CDR3: CASSSHTGRNPSQFF
J: TRBJ2-4; V: TRBV7-2; size: -; D: TRBD2; length: 19; DNA: TGTGCCAGCAGCTTGTTTCTAGCGGCCACACCTCCCGTCTCAAACATTCAGTACTTC; CDR3: CASSLFLAATPPVSNIQYF
J: TRBJ1-1; V: TRBV7-9; size: -; D: TRBD1; length: 12; DNA: TGTGCCAGCAGCACAGGGGGGTTCGAAGCTTTCTTT; CDR3: CASSTGGFEAFF
J: TRBJ2-3; V: TRBV20-1; size: few; D: -; length: 16; DNA: TGCAGTGCTAGAGATCAGGAGTCAGGGCTTACCGGTACGCAGTATTTT; CDR3: CSARDQESGLTGTQYF
J: TRBJ2-7; V: TRBV7-2; size: few; D: -; length: 13; DNA: TGTGCCAGCAGCTTGATAGGAGCTTACGAGCAGTACTTC; CDR3: CASSLIGAYEQYF
J: TRBJ2-2; V: TRBV7-2; size: -; D: TRBD2; length: 14; DNA: TGTGCCAGCAGCTTACGACTAGCGTCCGGGGAGCTGTTTTTT; CDR3: CASSLRLASGELFF
J: TRBJ2-3; V: TRBV11-2; size: few; D: -; length: 15; DNA: TGTGCCAGCAGCTTTAGAGGGTGGCGCACAGATACGCAGTATTTT; CDR3: CASSFRGWRTDTQYF
J: TRBJ2-7; V: TRBV12-3/TRBV12-4; size: few; D: -; length: 15; DNA: TGTGCCAGCAGTTTGAGTTGGGACTCCCCCTACGAGCAGTACTTC; CDR3: CASSLSWDSPYEQYF
J: TRBJ2-7; V: TRBV20-1; size: -; D: -; length: 13; DNA: TGCAGTGCTAAAGGACAGTTTTCCTACGAGCAGTACTTC; CDR3: CSAKGQFSYEQYF
J: TRBJ2-7; V: TRBV29-1; size: -; D: TRBD1; length: 13; DNA: TGCAGCGGAGGACAGGGTTCCTCCTACGAGCAGTACTTC; CDR3: CSGGQGSSYEQYF
J: TRBJ1-1; V: TRBV29-1; size: -; D: -; length: 13; DNA: TGCAGCGTTGACGGGCGGTTGAACACTGAAGCTTTCTTT; CDR3: CSVDGRLNTEAFF
J: TRBJ2-5; V: TRBV4-2; size: once; D: TRBD2; length: 16; DNA: TGTGCCAGCAGCCAAGATGGGACTAGCGGGGTCGGGACCCAGTACTTC; CDR3: CASSQDGTSGVGTQYF
J: TRBJ2-3; V: TRBV6-6; size: -; D: -; length: 13; DNA: TGTGCCAGCAGTCCCCCTGGGGAAGATACGCAGTATTTT; CDR3: CASSPPGEDTQYF
J: TRBJ2-7; V: TRBV12-3/TRBV12-4; size: few; D: -; length: 15; DNA: TGTGCCAGCAGCCCCCTTAGCCCTCTCACCTACGAGCAGTACTTC; CDR3: CASSPLSPLTYEQYF
J: TRBJ2-1; V: TRBV19; size: -; D: -; length: 15; DNA: TGTGCCAGTAGTATTTCCGCAGGGATCTACAATGAGCAGTTCTTC; CDR3: CASSISAGIYNEQFF
J: TRBJ2-5; V: TRBV14; size: few; D: -; length: 14; DNA: TGTGCCTGCAGCCAGCTTTCGGCAGGGGAGACCCAGTACTTC; CDR3: CACSQLSAGETQYF
J: TRBJ2-7; V: TRBV3-1; size: -; D: TRBD2; length: 14; DNA: TGTGCCAGCAGCCCCCCGGGACTACATAACGAGCAGTACTTC; CDR3: CASSPPGLHNEQYF
J: TRBJ2-1; V: TRBV2; size: -; D: -; length: 14; DNA: TGTGCCAGCAGGGGAGTAAGCTCCTACAATGAGCAGTTCTTC; CDR3: CASRGVSSYNEQFF
J: TRBJ2-5; V: TRBV29-1; size: -; D: TRBD2; length: 14; DNA: TGCAGCGTTGGGCTAGCGGGGGCCCAAGAGACCCAGTACTTC; CDR3: CSVGLAGAQETQYF
J: TRBJ2-5; V: TRBV6-6; size: -; D: -; length: 13; DNA: TGTGCCAGCAGTTACCGAGCTGAAGAGACCCAGTACTTC; CDR3: CASSYRAEETQYF
J: TRBJ1-2; V: TRBV13; size: few; D: -; length: 12; DNA: TGTGCCAGCAGCAGGGGTACTGCCCGCTACACCTTC; CDR3: CASSRGTARYTF
J: TRBJ2-1; V: TRBV7-9; size: -; D: TRBD2; length: 17; DNA: TGTGCCAGCAGGCCACTAGCGGGAGAAGGCTTTTCCGATGAGCAGTTCTTC; CDR3: CASRPLAGEGFSDEQFF
J: TRBJ2-1; V: TRBV12-3/TRBV12-4; size: -; D: -; length: 12; DNA: TGTGCCAGCAGCGTAGTGGTAAATGGGCAGTTCTTC; CDR3: CASSVVVNGQFF